The T cell receptor (beta chain) described here comes from a study of shared clonotypes between healthy human individuals. As regards this clone: The antigen is unknown.

The method was immunoSEQ multiplex PCR; TCRdb's version includes in-frame clones alone and lacks a portion of them. Among 950,000 to 1,100,000 clones listed, approximately 70% were seen once. Study-level results: Generation probability values for non-shared clonotypes were lower than those for clonotypes shared by all four donors. Rarefaction curves obtained for sorted subsets showed sequencing incomplete despite large depth. As a rule, naive subsets had a larger estimated richness than memory subsets.

With 4 bases clipped from V and 4 bases from J, the junction kept 17 bases outside the gene matches. Germline V lookup: CDR1 SEHNR, CDR2 FQNEAQ (reference sequence). This CDR3 spans 18 amino acids. The TCR originated in a man aged 18 to 30 in good health. The gene calls are TRBV7-9 and TRBJ2-5, with TRBD1 identical over 8 bases. Sequenced: memory CD4+ T cells sorted from blood. Subset specified: CD45RA-negative fraction. The CDR3 nucleotides read TGTGCCAGCAGCTCACTAAGGGGCAGACAGGGGTCGGGAGAGACCCAGTACTTC. Translated: CASSSLRGRQGSGETQYF.